Each of the 21 T cell receptor beta chains below was sequenced from the same sample in a study of T cells after yellow fever vaccination. TCRdb recomputed calls from the 5' RACE reads with MiXCR, one row per CDR3 protein. This sample yields 450,000 to 600,000 distinct CDR3 sequences, of which 13% are seen a single time; around an eighth belongs to the top ten. The input for sequencing was PBMCs, taken on the day of the yellow fever booster vaccination. The receptors derive from a man aged 30 to 45 who received the YFV17D yellow fever vaccine.

This clonotype has just a few counts. V is TRBV4-2 and J is TRBJ2-7; 11 nucleotides line up with TRBD2. With V trimmed by 4 bases and J by 3 bases, 8 bases remained unmatched. The germline V gene has CDR1 LGHNA and CDR2 YNFKEQ. This CDR3 contains 16 residues. CDR3 nucleotides: TGTGCCAGCAGCCCCCAAACCGGGACTAGCGGCTACGAGCAGTACTTC. Protein sequence: CASSPQTGTSGYEQYF.

The chain employs TRBV7-3 and TRBJ2-4; no reliable D call. From germline, CDR1 is SGHTA and CDR2 FQGTGA. Between the trimmed V and J ends, which lost 5 bases and 8 bases, there was a span of 13 bases. The CDR3 loop spans 13 amino acids. CDR3 amino acids: CASSRLPRDIQYF. In nucleotides, the CDR3 is TGTGCCAGCAGCCGCCTCCCTCGGGACATTCAGTACTTC.

This clonotype was detected once. The V gene is TRBV7-2, the J gene TRBJ1-6, with D uncertain. The V end was cut by 5 bases, the J end by 7 bases, with 12 bases between. This CDR3 is built from 14 residues. Per the germline V gene, CDR1 is SGHTA and CDR2 is FQGNSA. CDR3 sequence reads: CASSLLGGNSPLHF. CDR3 nucleotides: TGTGCCAGCAGCCTCCTTGGCGGGAATTCACCCCTCCACTTT.

The rearrangement uses TRBV18 and TRBJ2-3; a weak D match, TRBD2 (5 bases). Germline lookup yields CDR1 KGHSH and CDR2 LQKENI. With 2 bases removed from V and 2 bases from J, the gap between germline ends came to 8 bases. This CDR3 contains 14 residues. DNA for the CDR3: TGTGCCAGCTCACCAGGAGCGGTCACAGATACGCAGTATTTT. Translating it yields CASSPGAVTDTQYF.

This clonotype was detected a few times. The chain carries TRBV5-1 and TRBJ2-1, with D unresolved. Germline lookup yields CDR1 SGHRS and CDR2 YFSETQ. V lost 0 bases to trimming and J lost 5 bases, with 21 bases between them. The CDR3 runs 18 residues. CDR3 nucleotides: TGCGCCAGCAGCTTGGCCCTACGGAGAGTTCTTCCGGACAATGAGCAGTTCTTC. Amino acids: CASSLALRRVLPDNEQFF.

Only a few counts were recorded for this clonotype. This chain connects TRBV30 to TRBJ2-7; D is perhaps TRBD2 (5 bases). V dropped 3 bases and J dropped 5 bases, with 14 bases sitting between them. The CDR3 is made up of 13 amino acids. Germline CDR1 GTSNPN, CDR2 SVGIG (reference sequence). CDR3 amino acids: CAWSAPGSHEQYF. The CDR3 DNA is TGTGCCTGGAGCGCCCCGGGGAGCCACGAGCAGTACTTC.

The J gene is TRBJ2-4, the V gene TRBV7-2; 12 bases match TRBD2. The germline V gene has CDR1 SGHTA and CDR2 FQGNSA. V lost 1 base, J lost 6 bases, and 1 base stayed unmatched. The CDR3 covers 15 residues. The CDR3 sequence is CASSLGGLAGNIQYF. CDR3 in DNA: TGTGCCAGCAGCTTAGGGGGACTAGCGGGAAACATTCAGTACTTC.

This clonotype was counted between two and nine times. This sequence joins TRBV6-6 and TRBJ2-1, with D hard to call. CDR3 length: 12 residues. Trimming took off 2 bases at V and 6 bases at J, with 5 bases between the two ends. Germline CDR1 and CDR2: MNHNY and SVGAGI (reference sequence). CDR3 DNA: TGTGCCAGCAGTTACCTCTTCAATGAGCAGTTCTTC. This gives the protein CASSYLFNEQFF.

This clonotype occurred many times. The chain employs TRBV7-2 and TRBJ1-1; no clear D. This CDR3 spans 13 amino acids. Trimming removed 3 bases from V and 4 bases from J, with 9 bases in between. Germline V gene lookup returns CDR1 SGHTA and CDR2 FQGNSA. CDR3 in DNA: TGTGCCAGCAGCTTTTCTGAGGGCACTGAAGCTTTCTTT. The encoded protein is CASSFSEGTEAFF.

This clonotype was counted only a few times. The rearrangement joins TRBV29-1 to TRBJ2-5, with D tentatively TRBD2 (6 bases). The V gene's germline CDR1 is SQVTM and CDR2 ANQGSEA. V dropped 7 bases and J dropped 4 bases, with 13 bases sitting between them. There are 12 residues in the CDR3. CDR3 sequence: CSAPQGGETQYF. The CDR3 DNA reads as TGCAGCGCCCCCCAGGGAGGAGAGACCCAGTACTTC.

This clonotype was seen more than once but under ten times. The chain recombines TRBV11-2 with TRBJ2-5; tentative D call: TRBD1 (6 bases). Trimming left V 6 bases short and J 9 bases short, with 20 bases between. Looked up from germline, CDR1 is SGHAT and CDR2 is FQNNGV. There are 14 residues in the CDR3. DNA of the CDR3: TGTGCCAGCAGTATAGAGAGGGGGTCGCGGGCCCAGTACTTC. Its protein is CASSIERGSRAQYF.

J is TRBJ2-1 and V is TRBV3-1, with 8 bases identical to TRBD1. V was clipped by 5 bases and J by 6 bases; unmatched bases: 6. The CDR3 is 14 amino acids. Looked up from germline, CDR1 is LGHDT and CDR2 is YNNKEL (reference sequence). The chain's CDR3 is CASSKVDRGNEQFF. The CDR3 nucleotides are TGTGCCAGCAGCAAAGTCGACAGGGGCAATGAGCAGTTCTTC.

The rearrangement links TRBV27 to TRBJ2-7, with 7 bases lining up with TRBD2. Germline trimming cut 6 bases from V and 2 bases from J; bases unmatched to any gene: 10. The CDR3 has 15 residues. Germline CDR1 is MNHEY and CDR2 is SMNVEV (reference sequence). In DNA form, the CDR3 reads TGTGCCAGCAGCCCCCGCGGGAGTGCTGCCTACGAGCAGTACTTC. Translated: CASSPRGSAAYEQYF.

The chain combines TRBV3-1 with TRBJ1-5, with D perhaps matching TRBD1 (6 bases). The CDR3 contains 14 residues. V shed 1 base and J shed 5 bases, with 9 bases lying between them. From germline, CDR1 is LGHDT and CDR2 YNNKEL (reference sequence). Here the CDR3 reads CASSQAGAYQPQHF. Written as DNA, the CDR3 is TGTGCCAGCAGCCAAGCGGGGGCATATCAGCCCCAGCATTTT.

A few counts support this clonotype. The V gene is TRBV20-1, the J gene TRBJ2-3; 8 bases agree with TRBD2. Germline CDR1 reads DFQATT; CDR2 reads SNEGSKA (reference sequence). The length of the CDR3 is 15 residues. After removal of 6 bases from V and 1 base from J, the junction contained 9 bases not matched to a gene. The CDR3 reads CSATLTSGRTDTQYF. Here the CDR3 DNA reads TGCAGTGCAACTCTCACTAGCGGTCGCACAGATACGCAGTATTTT.

This clonotype was detected a few times. This CDR3 is CASRADTEAFF. The DNA for the CDR3 is TGTGCCAGTAGGGCAGACACTGAAGCTTTCTTT. This chain links TRBV19 with TRBJ1-1; D gene uncertain. The CDR3 spans 11 residues. The V end was cut by 6 bases, the J end by 3 bases, with 5 bases between. Germline V gene sequence: CDR1 LNHDA, CDR2 SQIVND (reference sequence).

In nucleotides, the CDR3 is TGTGCCAGCAGCTTGGCTGCGGAGCCCTATGGCTACACCTTC. It codes for CASSLAAEPYGYTF. The J gene is TRBJ1-2, the V gene TRBV5-6; D not certain. The CDR3 has 14 residues. The germline V and J ends were trimmed by 0 bases and 4 bases, with 10 bases remaining between them. CDR1 and CDR2 (germline): SGHDT, YYEEEE.

This chain uses TRBV7-9 with TRBJ2-3, with TRBD2 matching over 10 bases. Germline V gene sequence: CDR1 SEHNR, CDR2 FQNEAQ (reference sequence). The CDR3 extends over 15 amino acids. V lost 3 bases to trimming and J lost 4 bases; unmatched junction nucleotides: 4. Here the CDR3 DNA reads TGTGCCAGCAGCTTTGCTAGCGGGAGTTCAGATACGCAGTATTTT. Encoded protein: CASSFASGSSDTQYF.

This clonotype has a handful of counts. The chain uses TRBV12-3 or TRBV12-4 and TRBJ1-4; tentative D call: TRBD1 (5 bases). V was cut by 6 bases and J by 8 bases, with 7 bases left in between. The CDR3 length is 11 residues. The CDR3 DNA follows: TGTGCCAGCAGCCCAGGGGAAAAACTGTTTTTT. As protein: CASSPGEKLFF.

This clonotype has more than one count but fewer than ten. The rearrangement joins TRBV20-1 to TRBJ2-1; unclear D gene. CDR3 length: 12 amino acids. The V gene lost 5 bases and the J gene lost 3 bases, with 8 bases spanning the gap. Germline CDR1 is DFQATT and CDR2 is SNEGSKA (reference sequence). The CDR3 here is CSAPLVYNEQFF. The CDR3 nucleotides are TGCAGTGCTCCCCTGGTCTACAATGAGCAGTTCTTC.

Many counts were recorded for this clonotype. This sequence joins TRBV3-1 and TRBJ2-3; D gene unclear. The length of the CDR3 is 14 residues. Germline CDR1 LGHDT, CDR2 YNNKEL (reference sequence). Deletions cut 6 bases from V and 1 base from J, with 11 bases between. This CDR3 reads CASSLADRTDTQYF. DNA for the CDR3: TGTGCCAGCAGTCTGGCGGACCGCACAGATACGCAGTATTTT.